This is a list of T cell receptor beta chains from one sample in a study of Ad26.COV2.S vaccination and SARS-CoV-2 variants. Assay: immunoSEQ multiplex PCR; the TCRdb copy retains only in-frame clones and omits some. The sample includes some 300,000 clones, around 84% seen only once; the top ten take roughly 1.9%. This material consisted of peripheral blood, taken in a trial of Ad26.COV2.S vaccine versus placebo. These receptors all come from a person between 18 and 59 years old who received the Ad26.COV2.S COVID-19 vaccine or a placebo. Both conserved end residues are part of each CDR3. A D gene is named only where the DNA matches it firmly. For some rows the clone size is stated as once, few or many, or as a class when expanded; others skip it.

CDR3,DNA,J,V,size,D
CASSTPGQQKETQYF,TGTGCCAGCAGCACGCCGGGACAGCAAAAAGAGACCCAGTACTTC,TRBJ2-5,TRBV11-2,once,TRBD1
CASSSPRVLAGARNEQFF,TGTGCCAGCAGCTCCCCCAGGGTACTAGCGGGGGCCCGCAATGAGCAGTTCTTC,TRBJ2-1,TRBV7-2,-,TRBD2
CASSNPGETQYF,TGTGCCAGCAGCAATCCAGGGGAGACCCAGTACTTC,TRBJ2-5,TRBV9,-,-
CASSVGGDPTSYEQYF,TGTGCCAGCAGCGTTGGAGGGGACCCGACCTCCTACGAGCAGTACTTC,TRBJ2-7,TRBV9,-,-
CASSPGQNTEAFF,TGCGCCAGCAGCCCGGGACAGAACACTGAAGCTTTCTTT,TRBJ1-1,TRBV5-1,-,-
CASSLTDGNTIYF,TGTGCCAGCTCACTGACAGACGGAAACACCATATATTTT,TRBJ1-3,TRBV18,-,-
CASSSWPEQYF,TGTGCCAGCAGCTCCTGGCCCGAGCAGTACTTC,TRBJ2-7,TRBV11-2,-,-
CASSLTGTSRETQYF,TGCGCCAGCAGCTTGACCGGGACTTCGCGGGAGACCCAGTACTTC,TRBJ2-5,TRBV5-1,-,-
CASSDAGWQGGNQPQHF,TGTGCCAGCAGTGATGCCGGGTGGCAGGGGGGAAATCAGCCCCAGCATTTT,TRBJ1-5,TRBV6-1,-,TRBD1
CASSRTGITGELFF,TGTGCCAGCAGCCGGACAGGGATCACCGGGGAGCTGTTTTTT,TRBJ2-2,TRBV3-1/TRBV3-2,-,TRBD1
CASSQDLRGYTF,TGTGCCAGCAGCCAAGATCTTCGGGGCTACACCTTC,TRBJ1-2,TRBV3-1/TRBV3-2,-,-
CASSEMTRATGEKLFF,TGTGCCAGCAGCGAGATGACACGGGCGACGGGGGAAAAACTGTTTTTT,TRBJ1-4,TRBV5-6,-,-
CAWDTGGRGNTIYF,TGTGCCTGGGACACAGGGGGCCGTGGAAACACCATATATTTT,TRBJ1-3,TRBV30,-,TRBD1
CASGPGGPYYGYTF,TGTGCTAGTGGCCCCGGGGGGCCGTACTATGGCTACACCTTC,TRBJ1-2,TRBV12-5,-,-
CASSLYRQNNQPQHF,TGTGCCAGCAGCTTGTATAGGCAAAACAATCAGCCCCAGCATTTT,TRBJ1-5,TRBV5-4,-,-
CASSIVPGTGGSYEQYF,TGTGCCAGTAGTATAGTCCCGGGGACAGGGGGCTCCTACGAGCAGTACTTC,TRBJ2-7,TRBV19,-,TRBD1
CASSLEQGLYEQYF,TGTGCCAGCAGCTTAGAACAGGGCCTCTACGAGCAGTACTTC,TRBJ2-7,TRBV7-9,-,-
CASATAGSNQPQHF,TGTGCCAGTGCCACGGCGGGCAGCAATCAGCCCCAGCATTTT,TRBJ1-5,TRBV7-9,-,-
CASSGTETQYF,TGCGCCAGCAGTGGCACCGAGACCCAGTACTTC,TRBJ2-5,TRBV5-1,-,-
CASSETSGGRNIQYF,TGTGCCAGCAGCGAGACTAGCGGGGGGCGAAACATTCAGTACTTC,TRBJ2-4,TRBV9,-,TRBD2
CASSLAVGGVETQYF,TGTGCCAGCAGCCTAGCCGTGGGGGGGGTGGAGACCCAGTACTTC,TRBJ2-5,TRBV27,-,TRBD2
CTSIWTVYTQYF,TGCACCAGCATCTGGACAGTCTATACGCAGTATTTT,TRBJ2-3,TRBV1,-,-
CATSRDGQGSYGYTF,TGTGCCACCAGCAGAGATGGGCAGGGATCTTATGGCTACACCTTC,TRBJ1-2,TRBV15,-,-
CASSDTGYRGRNYGYTF,TGCGCCAGCAGTGATACAGGTTACAGGGGGCGAAACTATGGCTACACCTTC,TRBJ1-2,TRBV10-1,-,TRBD1
CAWSLKGSGANVLTF,TGTGCCTGGAGTTTGAAGGGATCTGGGGCCAACGTCCTGACTTTC,TRBJ2-6,TRBV30,-,-
CASSQNRQRPTNEKLFF,TGTGCCAGCAGCCAAAATCGACAGAGACCAACTAATGAAAAACTGTTTTTT,TRBJ1-4,TRBV4-2,-,-
CASSQEPSGEKLFF,TGTGCCAGCAGCCAAGAGCCCAGCGGGGAAAAACTGTTTTTT,TRBJ1-4,TRBV4-2,-,-
CASSDFGNTIYF,TGTGCCAGCAGTGACTTCGGAAACACCATATATTTT,TRBJ1-3,TRBV25-1,-,-
CASTFGSNTEAFF,TGTGCCAGCACCTTCGGGAGTAACACTGAAGCTTTCTTT,TRBJ1-1,TRBV12-3/TRBV12-4,-,-
CASSREGGGEAFF,TGTGCCAGCAGCCGAGAAGGGGGTGGTGAAGCTTTCTTT,TRBJ1-1,TRBV5-4,-,-
CASSPTGTYNEQFF,TGTGCCAGCAGCCCGACAGGGACCTACAATGAGCAGTTCTTC,TRBJ2-1,TRBV7-2,-,TRBD1
CAWSSPRQASYGYTF,TGTGCCTGGAGTTCGCCCCGACAGGCGTCTTATGGCTACACCTTC,TRBJ1-2,TRBV30,few,-
CASSSRRTGLDTDTQYF,TGTGCCAGCAGCTCAAGAAGAACAGGGTTAGACACAGATACGCAGTATTTT,TRBJ2-3,TRBV7-6,-,-
CASSIGRAYGYTF,TGTGCCAGTAGTATTGGCAGGGCCTATGGCTACACCTTC,TRBJ1-2,TRBV19,-,-
CASSHLPDGISYEQYF,TGTGCCAGCAGCCACCTACCCGACGGAATCTCCTACGAGCAGTACTTC,TRBJ2-7,TRBV14,-,-
CAWADRGWSEAFF,TGTGCCTGGGCGGACAGGGGATGGTCTGAAGCTTTCTTT,TRBJ1-1,TRBV30,-,TRBD1
CASSQVQGKNSPLHF,TGTGCCAGCAGCCAAGTTCAGGGGAAGAATTCACCCCTCCACTTT,TRBJ1-6,TRBV14,once,-
CSVRGGRGTEAFF,TGCAGCGTTCGGGGAGGGAGGGGCACTGAAGCTTTCTTT,TRBJ1-1,TRBV29-1,-,-
CASSHVGTINIQYF,TGTGCCAGCAGCCATGTGGGGACCATCAACATTCAGTACTTC,TRBJ2-4,TRBV3-1/TRBV3-2,-,-
CASSYGLGGETQYF,TGCGCCAGCAGCTACGGACTAGGAGGGGAGACCCAGTACTTC,TRBJ2-5,TRBV5-1,-,TRBD2
CASSLEGARDEQYF,TGCGCCAGCAGCTTGGAGGGGGCTAGGGACGAGCAGTACTTC,TRBJ2-7,TRBV5-1,-,TRBD1
CASSLGANTEAFF,TGTGCCAGCAGTTTAGGGGCGAACACTGAAGCTTTCTTT,TRBJ1-1,TRBV14,-,-
CAWSSELPGYEQYF,TGTGCCTGGAGTTCCGAGCTACCAGGATACGAGCAGTACTTC,TRBJ2-7,TRBV30,once,-
CASSRTTGVGETQYF,TGCGCCAGCAGTCGTACAACAGGGGTAGGAGAGACCCAGTACTTC,TRBJ2-5,TRBV5-1,-,TRBD1
CASSGQMNTEAFF,TGCGCCAGCAGCGGGCAGATGAACACTGAAGCTTTCTTT,TRBJ1-1,TRBV4-3,few,-
CASSQSPGSGQPQHF,TGTGCCAGCAGCCAATCACCAGGGTCTGGTCAGCCCCAGCATTTT,TRBJ1-5,TRBV16,-,-
CAWSLGLAGNEQYF,TGTGCCTGGAGTTTGGGACTAGCGGGGAACGAGCAGTACTTC,TRBJ2-7,TRBV30,-,TRBD2
CASSEARGQDNEKLFF,TGTGCCAGCAGTGAAGCACGGGGCCAGGATAATGAAAAACTGTTTTTT,TRBJ1-4,TRBV6-1,few,-